Shown below are 7 T cell receptor beta chains from a single sample sequenced in a study of identical twins. One entry per CDR3 protein, called by TCRdb with MiXCR from the 5' RACE reads. In the table there are roughly 290,000 distinct CDR3 sequences, about 8.3% of which are singletons. The data were also submitted as part of a second study, on yellow fever vaccine responses in identical twins.

The sequenced sample was memory (CD45RO+) T cells sorted from blood. All receptors come from a woman between 18 and 29 years old in good health.

In its sample, this clonotype was seen many times. DNA of the CDR3: TGCAGTGCTAGGGTCGGCAACCAAGAGACCCAGTACTTC. Residues: CSARVGNQETQYF. The chain is built from TRBV20-1 and TRBJ2-5; D gene ambiguous. Germline V lookup: CDR1 DFQATT, CDR2 SNEGSKA (reference sequence). With 3 bases removed from V and 0 bases from J, the gap between germline ends came to 8 bases. This CDR3 region has 13 residues.

The J gene is TRBJ2-1, the V gene TRBV20-1; 7 bases fit TRBD1. Germline CDR1 DFQATT, CDR2 SNEGSKA (reference sequence). The CDR3 spans 16 residues. The V segment lost 0 bases and the J segment 6 bases; nucleotides outside the gene matches: 11. CDR3 loop: CSARDQRGLTLNEQFF. The CDR3, as DNA: TGCAGTGCTAGAGACCAAAGGGGGCTTACACTCAATGAGCAGTTCTTC.

There are a few counts of this clonotype. The rearrangement uses TRBV6-4 and TRBJ2-3; 11 nucleotides align to TRBD2. The CDR3 loop spans 16 amino acids. The germline V gene encodes CDR1 MRHNA and CDR2 SNTAGT. Unmatched junction bases numbered 4, after V lost 0 bases and J lost 5 bases. DNA for the CDR3: TGTGCCAGCAGTGACTCCCTAGCGGGGGGTGTAGATACGCAGTATTTT. It yields the protein CASSDSLAGGVDTQYF.

V gene TRBV11-2 combines with J gene TRBJ2-7; either TRBD1 or TRBD2 may fit D (5 bases each). CDR3 length equals 15 residues. V was trimmed by 2 bases and J by 5 bases, leaving 16 bases between them. Germline CDR1 is SGHAT and CDR2 is FQNNGV. CDR3: CASSLTNAGGHEQYV. The CDR3 DNA reads TGTGCCAGCAGCTTAACTAATGCTGGGGGACACGAGCAGTACGTC.

The rearrangement uses TRBV18 and TRBJ1-2; 8 bases fit TRBD1. The trim removed 0 bases at V and 4 bases at J, leaving 4 bases unmatched. This CDR3 contains 15 residues. CDR1 and CDR2 (germline): KGHSH, LQKENI. DNA of the CDR3: TGTGCCAGCTCACCACCGACGGACAGGGCCTATGGCTACACCTTC. Its protein product is CASSPPTDRAYGYTF.

The chain links TRBV21-1 to TRBJ2-5. TRBV21-1 is assigned pseudogene status. This CDR3 spans 16 amino acids. CDR3 DNA: TGTGCCAGCACCTTCCGGCTGGAACGGATTCAAGAGACCCAGTACTTC. It yields the protein CASTFRLERIQETQYF.

This clonotype was counted ten times or more. The chain joins TRBV24-1 to TRBJ2-3; 7 bases match TRBD2. The CDR3 covers 16 residues. CDR1 is KGHDR and CDR2 is SFDVKD in the germline V gene. V dropped 7 bases and J dropped 2; count of bases not matched to a gene: 11. The CDR3 region is CATSLGGRGDTDTQYF. The CDR3 DNA reads as TGTGCCACCAGCCTTGGAGGGAGGGGTGACACAGATACGCAGTATTTT.